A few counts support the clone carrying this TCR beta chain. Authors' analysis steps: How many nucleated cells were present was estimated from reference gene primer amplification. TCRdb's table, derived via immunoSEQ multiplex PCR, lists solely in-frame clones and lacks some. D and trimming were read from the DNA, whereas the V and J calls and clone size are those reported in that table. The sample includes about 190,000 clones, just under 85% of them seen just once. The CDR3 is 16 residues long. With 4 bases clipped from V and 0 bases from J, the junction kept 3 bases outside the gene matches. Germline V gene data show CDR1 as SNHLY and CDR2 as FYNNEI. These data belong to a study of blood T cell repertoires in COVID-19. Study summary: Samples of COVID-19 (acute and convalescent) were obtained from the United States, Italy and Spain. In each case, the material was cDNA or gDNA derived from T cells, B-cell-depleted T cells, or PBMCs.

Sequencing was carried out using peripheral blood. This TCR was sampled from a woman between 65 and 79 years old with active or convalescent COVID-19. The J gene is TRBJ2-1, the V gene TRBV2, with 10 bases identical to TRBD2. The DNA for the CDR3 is TGTGCCAGCAGTGGAGCGGGAGGGAACTCCTACAATGAGCAGTTCTTC. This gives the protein CASSGAGGNSYNEQFF.